The 2 T cell receptor beta chains presented below share a single source sample, sequenced in a study of cytomegalovirus exposure and HLA in healthy donors. TCRdb's copy holds only in-frame clones and misses some; the assay was immunoSEQ multiplex PCR. Among about 220,000 clones listed, about 90% were seen once. Specimen: PBMCs. These TCRs come from a woman under 30 in good health and CMV-seronegative.

CDR3 in DNA: TGTGCCAGCACAGAGGGCTACGAGCAGTACTTC. The encoded protein is CASTEGYEQYF. This chain links TRBV27 with TRBJ2-7, with TRBD2 as a possible D gene (5 bases). CDR1 is MNHEY, CDR2 SMNVEV, per germline (reference sequence). The CDR3 has 11 residues. V was shortened by 7 bases and J by 3 bases, with 7 bases between the two germline ends.

The chain is built from TRBV4-1 and TRBJ1-1; D call uncertain. Germline CDR1 and CDR2: MGHRA and YSYEKL. Trimming stripped 4 bases from V and 0 bases from J, with 24 bases between. The CDR3 totals 19 residues. CDR3 sequence reads: CASSRGVSAQPGMNTEAFF. Written as DNA, the CDR3 is TGCGCCAGCAGCCGGGGAGTGAGTGCGCAGCCTGGCATGAACACTGAAGCTTTCTTT.